These 24 T cell receptor beta chains were sequenced from one sample in a study of T-cell memory formation after mild COVID-19. TCRdb independently ran MiXCR on the 5' RACE reads; one entry per CDR3 protein. The table includes roughly 240,000 distinct CDR3 sequences, roughly 16% detected once. The sequencing sample was made of PBMCs or a T cell subset sorted from them (not recorded which). All receptors derive from a young man who had mild COVID-19 (a few samples of this study predate the infection). Cell type and time point are not known.

This sequence joins TRBV5-1 and TRBJ1-1; D remains unclear. Germline CDR1 is SGHRS and CDR2 is YFSETQ. Trimming cost V 2 bases and J 5 bases, with 7 bases left between them. There are 12 residues in the CDR3. The CDR3 loop reads CASSFKDTEAFF. DNA for the CDR3: TGCGCCAGCAGCTTTAAGGATACTGAAGCTTTCTTT.

The chain has TRBV7-2 and TRBJ1-5; D is unresolved. The V gene lost 5 bases and the J gene lost 7 bases, with 18 bases spanning the gap. Germline V gene sequence: CDR1 SGHTA, CDR2 FQGNSA. The CDR3 has 15 residues. The CDR3, as DNA: TGTGCCAGCAGCCGCATACCGGCCCCGGTGCAGCCCCAGCATTTT. Translated: CASSRIPAPVQPQHF.

This clonotype was recorded at least ten times. The V and J genes are TRBV4-1 and TRBJ1-2; 7 nucleotides align to TRBD1. CDR1 is MGHRA, CDR2 YSYEKL, per germline. There are 16 residues in the CDR3. With 2 bases clipped from V and 6 bases from J, the junction kept 12 bases outside the gene matches. CDR3 nucleotides: TGCGCCAGCAGCCAACGGGACAGCTCTTTTACCGATGGCTACACCTTC. Its translation is CASSQRDSSFTDGYTF.

V is TRBV7-2 and J is TRBJ1-3; 9 bases line up with TRBD1. Trimming cost V 8 bases and J 2 bases; bases outside gene matches: 4. The CDR3 loop spans 14 amino acids. Germline V CDR1 and CDR2: SGHTA, FQGNSA. The CDR3 loop reads CASGRQGAGNTIYF. CDR3 DNA sequence: TGTGCCAGCGGTAGACAGGGGGCTGGAAACACCATATATTTT.

This clonotype has a handful of counts. V is TRBV2 and J is TRBJ1-1; 9 bases match TRBD1. The J segment lost 6 bases and the V segment lost 2 bases, leaving 7 bases of the junction unmatched. Germline V gives CDR1 SNHLY, CDR2 FYNNEI. The CDR3 sequence is 15 residues long. The CDR3: CASSELGQGLAEAFF. The CDR3 DNA reads TGTGCCAGCAGTGAATTGGGACAGGGTTTGGCTGAAGCTTTCTTT.

The chain's CDR3 is CSARPQVGARSQPQHF. The CDR3 region has the DNA TGCAGTGCTAGACCCCAAGTGGGGGCGCGAAGTCAGCCCCAGCATTTT. This rearrangement joins TRBV20-1 to TRBJ1-5; a weak D match, TRBD1 (6 bases). From germline, CDR1 is DFQATT and CDR2 SNEGSKA (reference sequence). V dropped 2 bases and J dropped 6 bases, with 20 bases sitting between them. This CDR3 is 16 amino acids long.

This clonotype was recorded once. This CDR3 reads CASSWDYIGQKNTEAFF. The CDR3 DNA is TGTGCCAGCAGTTGGGACTACATCGGACAGAAGAACACTGAAGCTTTCTTT. The chain recombines TRBV6-2 or TRBV6-3 with TRBJ1-1; weak D call: TRBD1 (6 bases). V was pared by 4 bases and J by 1 base, with 19 bases between. Looked up from germline, CDR1 is MNHEY and CDR2 is SVGEGT. This CDR3 has 17 residues.

V and J are TRBV18 and TRBJ1-1; TRBD1 is a possible D gene (5 bases). Trimming took 6 bases from V and 5 from J, leaving 16 bases between them. The germline gives CDR1 KGHSH, CDR2 LQKENI. The CDR3 runs to 14 residues. The CDR3 DNA sequence: TGTGCCAGCTCTGCAGGGCCGGGGGGAACTGAAGCTTTCTTT. Translating it yields CASSAGPGGTEAFF.

The sample holds a few counts of this clonotype. The chain carries TRBV20-1 and TRBJ2-1, with a tentative D call TRBD1 (5 bases). V was clipped by 2 bases and J by 8 bases, with 19 bases between them. CDR3 size: 15 residues. The V gene's germline CDR1 is DFQATT and CDR2 SNEGSKA (reference sequence). The CDR3: CSARKGYARQDEQFF. Written as DNA, the CDR3 is TGCAGTGCTAGAAAGGGGTATGCACGGCAAGATGAGCAGTTCTTC.

This clonotype was seen a few times. The rearrangement uses TRBV6-1 and TRBJ1-5; D possibly corresponds to TRBD1 (5 bases). The CDR3 loop spans 13 amino acids. Looked up from germline, CDR1 is MNHNS and CDR2 is SASEGT. The ends were cut back, 3 bases at V and 5 bases at J, with 8 bases in the middle. CDR3 coding DNA: TGTGCCAGCAGTGAGGGGCCCCATCAGCCCCAGCATTTT. It is translated as CASSEGPHQPQHF.

This clonotype was seen only a few times. This chain joins TRBV5-5 and TRBJ2-7; 7 positions match TRBD1. The germline V gene has CDR1 SGHKS and CDR2 YYEKEE (reference sequence). With 0 bases clipped from V and 5 bases from J, the junction kept 8 bases outside the gene matches. This CDR3 is 15 amino acids long. CDR3: CASSLGETGWDEQYV. The CDR3 DNA is TGTGCCAGCAGCTTGGGTGAGACAGGGTGGGACGAGCAGTACGTC.

The chain carries TRBV6-5 and TRBJ1-2; 9 bases agree with TRBD1. V lost 5 bases to trimming and J lost 2 bases; unmatched junction nucleotides: 3. Looked up from germline, CDR1 is MNHEY and CDR2 is SVGAGI. The CDR3 has 14 residues. The CDR3 nucleotides are TGTGCCAGCAGTCGGGGGACAGGGAACTATGGCTACACCTTC. Protein sequence: CASSRGTGNYGYTF.

The chain combines TRBV12-3 or TRBV12-4 with TRBJ2-2; D remains ambiguous. The CDR3 covers 13 residues. V was cut by 5 bases and J by 4 bases, with 8 bases left in between. DNA of the CDR3: TGTGCCAGCAGTAATAAGCCCACCGGGGAGCTGTTTTTT. Translating gives CASSNKPTGELFF.

This clonotype appeared many times. The chain recombines TRBV7-9 with TRBJ1-6, with D possibly being TRBD1 (6 bases). Germline V gives CDR1 SEHNR, CDR2 FQNEAQ (reference sequence). The CDR3 is made up of 11 amino acids. V lost 8 bases and J 14 bases, leaving 13 bases between the germline ends. This chain's CDR3 is CASGDRDTLHF. CDR3 coding DNA: TGTGCCAGCGGAGATCGGGACACCCTCCACTTT.

CDR3 loop: CASSSTGLTSETQYF. The DNA of the CDR3 is TGTGCCAGCAGCTCGACGGGACTCACAAGCGAGACCCAGTACTTC. The chain combines TRBV7-9 with TRBJ2-5; maybe TRBD2 (6 bases). This CDR3 has 15 residues. V gave up 4 bases and J gave up 5 bases, with 17 bases separating them. Germline values: CDR1 SEHNR, CDR2 FQNEAQ (reference sequence).

This clonotype showed up just a few times. The rearrangement links TRBV7-2 to TRBJ1-5; D gene unclear. This CDR3 is built from 13 residues. V lost 6 bases and J 7 bases, leaving 13 bases between the germline ends. Germline CDR1 SGHTA, CDR2 FQGNSA. CDR3 coding DNA: TGTGCCAGCAGTCCATCGAGAGGACAGCCCCAGCATTTT. It encodes CASSPSRGQPQHF. The full variable domain, with the rest looked up from reference TRBV7-2 and TRBJ1-5, is GAGVSQSPSNKVTEKGKDVELRCDPISGHTALYWYRQSLGQGLEFLIYFQGNSAPDKSGLPSDRFSAERTGGSVSTLTIQRTQQEDSAVYLCASSPSRGQPQHFGDGTRLSIL.

The chain combines TRBV7-9 with TRBJ1-5; tentatively, D is TRBD1 (5 bases). V shed 3 bases and J shed 1 base, with 10 bases lying between them. The germline CDR1 and CDR2 sequences are SEHNR and FQNEAQ (reference sequence). This CDR3 spans 15 amino acids. CDR3 sequence reads: CASSFAEGSNQPQHF. Here the CDR3 DNA reads TGTGCCAGCAGCTTCGCGGAGGGGAGCAATCAGCCCCAGCATTTT.

This chain links TRBV4-1 with TRBJ2-1; 7 bases line up with TRBD2. Germline V CDR1 and CDR2: MGHRA, YSYEKL. The CDR3 consists of 17 residues. The V segment lost 0 bases and the J segment 4 bases; nucleotides outside the gene matches: 9. The CDR3 spells CASSQDSPGGPYNEQFF. CDR3 in DNA: TGCGCCAGCAGCCAAGATAGCCCGGGAGGACCTTACAATGAGCAGTTCTTC.

This clonotype was recorded a few times. The chain recombines TRBV7-8 with TRBJ2-3; 8 bases align to TRBD1. The CDR3 loop spans 17 amino acids. Per germline, CDR1 SGHVS and CDR2 FQNEAQ. V lost 2 bases to trimming and J lost 0 bases; unmatched junction nucleotides: 7. CDR3 loop: CASSLRQGRTSTDTQYF. Written as DNA, the CDR3 is TGTGCCAGCAGCTTAAGACAGGGGCGAACTAGCACAGATACGCAGTATTTT.

The chain couples TRBV28 to TRBJ2-7; 9 nucleotides align to TRBD1. J was trimmed by 5 bases and V by 4 bases; bases with no gene match: 12. In germline, CDR1 is MDHEN, CDR2 SYDVKM. The CDR3 contains 16 residues. CDR3 bases: TGTGCCAGCAGTTCGATCGGACAGGGGCTCCGGGACGAGCAGTACGTC. It codes for CASSSIGQGLRDEQYV.

The CDR3 is CASSLPRGGQETQYF. CDR3 DNA sequence: TGTGCCAGCAGCCTCCCGAGGGGGGGCCAAGAGACCCAGTACTTC. This rearrangement joins TRBV11-1 to TRBJ2-5, with D tentatively TRBD2 (7 bases). Germline assignment: CDR1 SGHAT and CDR2 FQDESV (reference sequence). Trimming cost V 5 bases and J 1 base, with 14 bases left between them. The CDR3 loop spans 15 amino acids.

The chain recombines TRBV29-1 with TRBJ2-7; TRBD2 agrees at 10 bases. CDR1 and CDR2 from the germline V gene are SQVTM and ANQGSEA. The CDR3 extends over 14 amino acids. Germline trimming cut 5 bases from V and 0 bases from J; bases unmatched to any gene: 4. CDR3 nucleotides: TGCAGCGTTCACAGCGGGGGGGGCTCCTACGAGCAGTACTTC. Its protein product is CSVHSGGGSYEQYF.

This clonotype has a handful of counts. This chain connects TRBV28 to TRBJ2-7; 7 nucleotides agree with TRBD1. CDR3 size: 16 residues. Germline assignment: CDR1 MDHEN and CDR2 SYDVKM. Unmatched junction bases numbered 11, after V lost 3 bases and J lost 3 bases. CDR3 loop: CASSFNRGSGSYEQYV. CDR3 DNA sequence: TGTGCCAGCAGTTTCAACAGGGGTTCCGGAAGCTACGAGCAGTACGTC.

This clonotype was seen a few times. The rearrangement joins TRBV6-1 to TRBJ1-1; D might be TRBD1 (5 bases). The V end lost 3 bases, the J end lost 3 bases, and 14 bases lay between the germline ends. The CDR3 is 15 amino acids. Germline V gene sequence: CDR1 MNHNS, CDR2 SASEGT. Here the CDR3 DNA reads TGTGCCAGCAGTGACCGGGACCCCTGGGACACTGAAGCTTTCTTT. It yields the protein CASSDRDPWDTEAFF.